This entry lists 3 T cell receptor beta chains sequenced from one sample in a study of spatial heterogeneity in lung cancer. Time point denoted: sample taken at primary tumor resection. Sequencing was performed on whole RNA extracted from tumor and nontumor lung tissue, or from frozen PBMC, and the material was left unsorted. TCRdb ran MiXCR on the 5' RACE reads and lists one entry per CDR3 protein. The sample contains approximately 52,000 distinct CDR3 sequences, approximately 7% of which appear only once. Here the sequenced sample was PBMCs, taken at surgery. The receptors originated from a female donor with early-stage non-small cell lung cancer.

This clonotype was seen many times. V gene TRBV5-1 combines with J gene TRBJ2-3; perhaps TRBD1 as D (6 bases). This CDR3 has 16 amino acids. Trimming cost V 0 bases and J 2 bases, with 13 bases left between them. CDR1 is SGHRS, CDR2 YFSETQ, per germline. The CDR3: CASSLESTGLTDTQYF. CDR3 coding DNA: TGCGCCAGCAGCTTGGAATCCACAGGGCTCACAGATACGCAGTATTTT.

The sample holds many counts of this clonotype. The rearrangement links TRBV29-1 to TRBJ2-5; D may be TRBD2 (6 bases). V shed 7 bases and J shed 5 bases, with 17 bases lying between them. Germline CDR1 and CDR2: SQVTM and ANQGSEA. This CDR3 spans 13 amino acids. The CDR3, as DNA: TGCAGCGGCCGTGGGGGGATCGGGGAGACCCAGTACTTC. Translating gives CSGRGGIGETQYF.

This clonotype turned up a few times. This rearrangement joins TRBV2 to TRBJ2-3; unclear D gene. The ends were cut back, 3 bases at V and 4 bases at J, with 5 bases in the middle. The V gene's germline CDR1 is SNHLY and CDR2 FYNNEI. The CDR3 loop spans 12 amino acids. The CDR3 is CASSEIADTQYF. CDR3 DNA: TGTGCCAGCAGTGAGATCGCAGATACGCAGTATTTT.